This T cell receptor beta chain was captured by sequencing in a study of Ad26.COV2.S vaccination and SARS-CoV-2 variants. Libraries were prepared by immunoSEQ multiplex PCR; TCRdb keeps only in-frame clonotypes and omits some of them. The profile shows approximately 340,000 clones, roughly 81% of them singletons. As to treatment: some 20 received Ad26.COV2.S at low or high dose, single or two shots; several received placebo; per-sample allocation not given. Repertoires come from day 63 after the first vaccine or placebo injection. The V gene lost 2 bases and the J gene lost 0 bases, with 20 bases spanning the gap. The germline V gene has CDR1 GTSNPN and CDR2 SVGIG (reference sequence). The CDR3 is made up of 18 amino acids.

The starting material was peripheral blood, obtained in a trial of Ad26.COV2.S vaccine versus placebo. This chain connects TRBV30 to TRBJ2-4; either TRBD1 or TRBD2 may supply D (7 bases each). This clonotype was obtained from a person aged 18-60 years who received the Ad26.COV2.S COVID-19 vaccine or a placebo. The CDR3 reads CAWSLGLTGRVAKNIQYF. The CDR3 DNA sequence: TGTGCCTGGAGTCTAGGACTGACAGGGAGGGTAGCCAAAAACATTCAGTACTTC.